This section outlines one TCR beta chain sequence together with its context. The CDR3 contains 15 residues. The ends were cut back, 0 bases at V and 4 bases at J, with 10 bases in the middle. Germline V CDR1 and CDR2: SGHRS, YFSETQ. Using immunoSEQ multiplex PCR, the repertoire was profiled, and TCRdb retains in-frame clones only, with some absent. The sample has 300,000 or so clones; around 86% are singletons. The sample originates from a study of blood T cell repertoires in COVID-19. Sequencing used peripheral blood. The V gene is TRBV5-1, the J gene TRBJ2-2, with D unclear. The TCR was taken from an older man with acute or convalescent COVID-19. CDR3 in DNA: TGCGCCAGCAGCTTGGGTCAGACTGTCACCGGGGAGCTGTTTTTT. This gives the protein CASSLGQTVTGELFF.